The next 32 T cell receptor beta chains were all read from a single sample in a study of radiation and T cells in renal cell carcinoma. Described time point: baseline pretreatment blood. Treatment: 15 Gy SBRT to primary tumor, nephrectomy 4 weeks later. The data were produced by immunoSEQ multiplex PCR, yet TCRdb's version contains in-frame clones alone and is incomplete. Here the sample spans about 130,000 clones, roughly 84% being singletons. The material was blood, obtained from a patient whose treatment included radiotherapy and nephrectomy. These TCRs come from a woman aged 45-60 years with renal cell carcinoma.

This clone turned up a few times. The rearrangement uses TRBV25-1 and TRBJ1-1; D is uncertain. Germline V gene sequence: CDR1 MGHDK, CDR2 SYGVNS. The CDR3 has 15 residues. V lost 3 bases and J lost 3, with 14 bases in between. CDR3 nucleotides: TGTGCCAGCAGTGATCGAGGGATCCCGGACACTGAAGCTTTCTTT. Its translation is CASSDRGIPDTEAFF.

The V and J genes are TRBV19 and TRBJ2-2, with a weak D call TRBD1 (5 bases). The V end was cut by 0 bases, the J end by 6 bases, with 8 bases between. The CDR3 is made up of 14 amino acids. Germline values: CDR1 LNHDA, CDR2 SQIVND (reference sequence). The CDR3 DNA reads TGTGCCAGTAGTATAGAAGGGGCCCCCGGGGAGCTGTTTTTT. Its translation: CASSIEGAPGELFF.

This clone was counted a few times. The chain couples TRBV6-4 to TRBJ2-2; 7 bases are a match to TRBD1. The CDR3 has 12 residues. Germline V lookup: CDR1 MRHNA, CDR2 SNTAGT. V shed 10 bases and J 6 bases; nucleotides not matched to a gene: 5. CDR3 region: CAIYRGAGELFF. Here the CDR3 DNA reads TGTGCCATTTACAGGGGTGCCGGGGAGCTGTTTTTT.

CDR3 bases: TGTGCCAGCAGCAAGGTACCGGGACAGATTAGCTACTATGGCTACACCTTC. It translates to CASSKVPGQISYYGYTF. The chain combines TRBV7-9 with TRBJ1-2, with TRBD1 matching 7 bases. Germline assignment: CDR1 SEHNR and CDR2 FQNEAQ (reference sequence). The length of the CDR3 is 17 residues. The V segment lost 5 bases and the J segment 3 bases; nucleotides outside the gene matches: 15.

The chain employs TRBV19 and TRBJ1-3, with a tentative D call TRBD1 (6 bases). The CDR3 length is 16 residues. V was pared by 8 bases and J by 3 bases, with 20 bases between. Germline lookup yields CDR1 LNHDA and CDR2 SQIVND (reference sequence). CDR3 loop: CASAGTKTGFGNTIYF. CDR3 sequence (DNA): TGTGCCAGTGCCGGAACGAAGACAGGATTTGGAAACACCATATATTTT.

The J gene is TRBJ2-1, the V gene TRBV7-2; TRBD1 is a possible D gene (6 bases). Trimming took off 5 bases at V and 3 bases at J, with 17 bases between the two ends. The CDR3 has 16 residues. CDR1 and CDR2 (germline): SGHTA, FQGNSA. As DNA, the CDR3 is TGTGCCAGCAGCCCCGGGACAACCCAAATCTACAATGAGCAGTTCTTC. The encoded protein is CASSPGTTQIYNEQFF.

This chain connects TRBV7-6 to TRBJ2-7; D is possibly TRBD1 (5 bases). With 1 base removed from V and 7 bases from J, the gap between germline ends came to 14 bases. CDR1 and CDR2 from the germline V gene are SGHVS and FNYEAQ. CDR3 length: 14 residues. The CDR3 region has the DNA TGTGCCAGCAGCTTAGGGGCCAGGGTGGAGGAGCAGTACTTC. Encoded protein: CASSLGARVEEQYF.

This chain connects TRBV7-9 to TRBJ2-5, with D tentatively TRBD1 (5 bases). Trimming pared 2 bases from V and 1 base from J, leaving 11 bases between. From germline, CDR1 is SEHNR and CDR2 FQNEAQ (reference sequence). CDR3 size: 15 residues. The DNA of the CDR3 is TGTGCCAGCAGCTTAACAGGACACAGCCAAGAGACCCAGTACTTC. Amino acid sequence: CASSLTGHSQETQYF. Together with reference TRBV7-9 and TRBJ2-5, the CDR3 gives the full variable domain: DTGVSQNPRHKITKRGQNVTFRCDPISEHNRLYWYRQTLGQGPEFLTYFQNEAQLEKSRLLSDRFSAERPKGSFSTLEIQRTEQGDSAMYLCASSLTGHSQETQYFGPGTRLLVL.

V gene TRBV9 combines with J gene TRBJ2-2; 7 nucleotides align to TRBD2. J was trimmed by 1 base and V by 4 bases; bases with no gene match: 10. The length of the CDR3 is 17 residues. Germline V gives CDR1 SGDLS, CDR2 YYNGEE. CDR3 coding DNA: TGTGCCAGCAGCTCAGCGGGGCAACCTAAGAACACCGGGGAGCTGTTTTTT. Its protein product is CASSSAGQPKNTGELFF.

The CDR3 nucleotides are TGTGCCAGTATAGGCCGGGGCGCAATCTATGGCTACACCTTC. Amino acid sequence: CASIGRGAIYGYTF. The gene calls are TRBV19 and TRBJ1-2; D may be TRBD1 (5 bases). This CDR3 spans 14 amino acids. Deletions cut 7 bases from V and 4 bases from J, with 16 bases between. Germline CDR1 and CDR2: LNHDA and SQIVND (reference sequence).

This chain uses TRBV29-1 with TRBJ2-1, with 10 bases that match TRBD2. Germline CDR1 and CDR2: SQVTM and ANQGSEA. The trim removed 7 bases at V and 5 bases at J, leaving 11 bases unmatched. There are 15 residues in the CDR3. The CDR3 DNA is TGCAGCGCTCCGTCTGGAGCGGGGGGGCACAATGAGCAGTTCTTC. The encoded protein is CSAPSGAGGHNEQFF.

The chain employs TRBV19 and TRBJ2-7; 7 positions agree with TRBD1. Losses at the gene ends were 4 bases for V and 4 bases for J; bases not matched to a gene: 10. The CDR3 extends over 15 amino acids. Per the germline V gene, CDR1 is LNHDA and CDR2 is SQIVND (reference sequence). CDR3 residues: CASSTPGQPFYEQYF. CDR3 DNA sequence: TGTGCCAGTAGTACACCGGGACAGCCCTTTTACGAGCAGTACTTC. The full variable domain, in which reference TRBV19 and TRBJ2-7 provide the parts outside the CDR3, is DGGITQSPKYLFRKEGQNVTLSCEQNLNHDAMYWYRQDPGQGLRLIYYSQIVNDFQKGDIAEGYSVSREKKESFPLTVTSAQKNPTAFYLCASSTPGQPFYEQYFGPGTRLTVT.

V is TRBV2 and J is TRBJ1-5; 9 bases line up with TRBD1. The CDR3 contains 15 residues. V lost 6 bases and J lost 4; bases outside the gene matches: 7. From germline, CDR1 is SNHLY and CDR2 FYNNEI. CDR3 nucleotides: TGTGCCAGCAGGATGACAGGGGGAAATAATCAGCCCCAGCATTTT. It specifies CASRMTGGNNQPQHF.

V is TRBV4-2 and J is TRBJ1-5; 7 bases align to TRBD1. Trimming took 0 bases from V and 2 from J; bases not matched to a gene: 4. The CDR3 totals 16 residues. CDR1 is LGHNA, CDR2 YNFKEQ, per germline. The CDR3 region has the DNA TGTGCCAGCAGCCAAGAGGGGCAGGGGGGCAATCAGCCCCAGCATTTT. Translated: CASSQEGQGGNQPQHF.

This clone has more than one count but fewer than ten. This chain uses TRBV7-9 with TRBJ1-1, with unresolved D. CDR1 and CDR2 (germline): SEHNR, FQNEAQ (reference sequence). The V gene lost 5 bases and the J gene lost 7 bases, with 17 bases spanning the gap. The CDR3 spans 14 residues. The CDR3 sequence: CASSVGARAVEAFF. CDR3 bases: TGTGCCAGCAGCGTAGGAGCCCGCGCCGTTGAAGCTTTCTTT. The full variable domain, in which reference TRBV7-9 and TRBJ1-1 provide the parts outside the CDR3, is DTGVSQNPRHKITKRGQNVTFRCDPISEHNRLYWYRQTLGQGPEFLTYFQNEAQLEKSRLLSDRFSAERPKGSFSTLEIQRTEQGDSAMYLCASSVGARAVEAFFGQGTRLTVV.

This clone has more than one count but fewer than ten. The chain has TRBV9 and TRBJ1-1; no reliable D call. Germline V lookup: CDR1 SGDLS, CDR2 YYNGEE. This CDR3 region has 13 residues. V lost 3 bases and J lost 0, with 6 bases in between. The CDR3 DNA is TGTGCCAGCAGCGCCGGCATGAACACTGAAGCTTTCTTT. This sequence encodes CASSAGMNTEAFF.

There are a few counts of this clone. The chain links TRBV12-5 to TRBJ1-1; no reliable D call. Trimming shortened V by 5 bases and J by 7 bases, and 8 bases separated the two germline ends. In germline, CDR1 is LGHNT, CDR2 FRNRAP. This CDR3 is 11 amino acids long. The CDR3 protein is CASGLAGEAFF. CDR3 DNA: TGTGCTAGTGGTCTGGCCGGTGAAGCTTTCTTT.

CDR3: CASSYTYRGQFTYEQYF. In DNA form, the CDR3 reads TGTGCCAGCAGTTATACATACAGGGGGCAATTTACCTACGAGCAGTACTTC. The chain has TRBV6-9 and TRBJ2-7; 9 bases align to TRBD1. After removal of 2 bases from V and 2 bases from J, the junction contained 10 bases not matched to a gene. Per the germline V gene, CDR1 is MNHGY and CDR2 is SVAAGI. The CDR3 loop spans 17 amino acids.

This chain connects TRBV29-1 to TRBJ2-5, with D possibly being TRBD2 (7 bases). Germline CDR1 reads SQVTM; CDR2 reads ANQGSEA. The CDR3 runs 16 residues. Trimming left V 1 base short and J 0 bases short, with 15 bases between. The chain's CDR3 is CSVEGDGGRYQETQYF. The DNA for the CDR3 is TGCAGCGTTGAAGGGGACGGGGGGCGGTACCAAGAGACCCAGTACTTC. The full variable domain, its missing parts supplied by reference TRBV29-1 and TRBJ2-5, is SAVISQKPSRDICQRGTSLTIQCQVDSQVTMMFWYRQQPGQSLTLIATANQGSEATYESGFVIDKFPISRPNLTFSTLTVSNMSPEDSSIYLCSVEGDGGRYQETQYFGPGTRLLVL.

This chain joins TRBV5-1 and TRBJ2-5, with a weak D call TRBD1 (6 bases). The closer fit of TRBJ2-7 to the DNA end suggests the J call may be wrong. The CDR3 totals 14 residues. Germline V CDR1 and CDR2: SGHRS, YFSETQ. The CDR3: CASSWRQADYEQYF. The DNA of the CDR3 is TGCGCCAGCAGCTGGAGACAGGCGGACTACGAGCAGTACTTC.

V usage is TRBV2 and J usage is TRBJ2-7; TRBD1 might be the D (5 bases). V gave up 5 bases and J gave up 0 bases, with 14 bases separating them. This CDR3 has 15 amino acids. CDR1 and CDR2 from the germline V gene are SNHLY and FYNNEI. The CDR3 loop is CASSRQTSLSYEQYF. CDR3 in DNA: TGTGCCAGCAGTCGACAGACATCCCTCTCCTACGAGCAGTACTTC.

This clone occurred once. The chain uses TRBV6-5 and TRBJ2-6, with a possible D match to TRBD1 (7 bases). There are 15 residues in the CDR3. The V gene's germline CDR1 is MNHEY and CDR2 SVGAGI. Trimming pared 7 bases from V and 2 bases from J, leaving 12 bases between. CDR3 DNA sequence: TGTGCCAGCACAGGGGGGTCTCCTGGGGCCAACGTCCTGACTTTC. It is translated as CASTGGSPGANVLTF.

The CDR3 is CASSVEGAREKLFF. The CDR3 DNA follows: TGTGCCAGCAGCGTAGAAGGGGCGAGGGAAAAACTGTTTTTT. The gene calls are TRBV9 and TRBJ1-4, with D perhaps TRBD1 (5 bases). The CDR3 loop spans 14 amino acids. CDR1 and CDR2 from the germline V gene are SGDLS and YYNGEE. Between the trimmed V and J ends, which lost 0 bases and 8 bases, there was a span of 11 bases.

V gene TRBV5-1 combines with J gene TRBJ1-3; perhaps TRBD1 as D (6 bases). Germline loops: CDR1 SGHRS, CDR2 YFSETQ. The CDR3 sequence is 14 residues long. V was pared by 0 bases and J by 7 bases, with 11 bases between. CDR3 nucleotide sequence: TGCGCCAGCAGCTTGGAAGGGACAACGAACACCATATATTTT. It is translated as CASSLEGTTNTIYF.

This chain joins TRBV18 and TRBJ2-7, with TRBD1 as a possible D gene (6 bases). The germline V gene encodes CDR1 KGHSH and CDR2 LQKENI. This CDR3 region has 15 residues. V lost 2 bases and J lost 7, with 18 bases in between. This CDR3 reads CASSPETYRADEQYF. CDR3 sequence (DNA): TGTGCCAGCTCACCAGAAACCTACAGGGCCGATGAGCAGTACTTC. The variable domain in full, with the rest retrieved from reference TRBV18 and TRBJ2-7, is NAGVMQNPRHLVRRRGQEARLRCSPMKGHSHVYWYRQLPEEGLKFMVYLQKENIIDESGMPKERFSAEFPKEGPSILRIQQVVRGDSAAYFCASSPETYRADEQYFGPGTRLTVT.

J is TRBJ1-5 and V is TRBV27; D ambiguous. The CDR3 contains 17 residues. CDR1 is MNHEY, CDR2 SMNVEV, per germline (reference sequence). V dropped 5 bases and J dropped 5 bases, with 22 bases sitting between them. CDR3 in amino acids: CASSPDTTGLMDQPQHF. The CDR3 DNA reads TGTGCCAGCAGTCCAGACACCACCGGACTTATGGATCAGCCCCAGCATTTT.

The rearrangement joins TRBV6-6 to TRBJ2-5; TRBD2 agrees at 8 bases. J was trimmed by 1 base and V by 2 bases; bases with no gene match: 3. From germline, CDR1 is MNHNY and CDR2 SVGAGI (reference sequence). This CDR3 contains 15 residues. The CDR3 region is CASSYLGLAQETQYF. The CDR3 nucleotides read TGTGCCAGCAGTTACCTCGGACTAGCCCAAGAGACCCAGTACTTC.

The chain links TRBV6-6 to TRBJ1-2, with 9 bases lining up with TRBD1. The CDR3 sequence is 13 residues long. J gave up 4 bases and V 6 bases, and 3 bases lay outside the gene matches. Germline V gene lookup returns CDR1 MNHNY and CDR2 SVGAGI (reference sequence). The CDR3 nucleotides read TGTGCCAGCAGGCCGGGACAGGGCTATGGCTACACCTTC. Amino acids: CASRPGQGYGYTF.

Ten or more counts support this clone. V and J are TRBV6-6 and TRBJ1-2; 10 bases align to TRBD1. The germline V gene encodes CDR1 MNHNY and CDR2 SVGAGI (reference sequence). The CDR3 spans 14 residues. With V trimmed by 6 bases and J by 6 bases, 7 bases remained unmatched. Written as DNA, the CDR3 is TGTGCCAGCAGGTTCGACAGGGGGCGACATGGCTACACCTTC. Translation gives CASRFDRGRHGYTF.

The chain uses TRBV7-9 and TRBJ1-1; D is perhaps TRBD1 (5 bases). The germline CDR1 and CDR2 sequences are SEHNR and FQNEAQ (reference sequence). Trimming pared 1 base from V and 4 bases from J, leaving 13 bases between. The CDR3 runs to 15 residues. The CDR3 nucleotides read TGTGCCAGCAGCTTAGTTGCGGGGCCGGGCACTGAAGCTTTCTTT. It translates to CASSLVAGPGTEAFF.

The chain has TRBV19 and TRBJ1-5; 7 positions agree with TRBD1. J was trimmed by 2 bases and V by 4 bases; bases with no gene match: 8. The CDR3 runs 16 residues. The germline V gene has CDR1 LNHDA and CDR2 SQIVND (reference sequence). The CDR3 DNA sequence: TGTGCCAGTAGTAAGACAGGGAGGGAAGGCAATCAGCCCCAGCATTTT. It is translated as CASSKTGREGNQPQHF.

J is TRBJ2-5 and V is TRBV5-4; TRBD2 aligns across 8 bases. The J call is uncertain, as TRBJ2-7 better fits the DNA end. The CDR3 covers 14 residues. Germline lookup yields CDR1 SGHNT and CDR2 YYREEE (reference sequence). The DNA of the CDR3 is TGTGCCAGCAGCTCGGGGGGGACTTCCTACGAGCAGTACTTC. Translating it yields CASSSGGTSYEQYF.